These 5 T cell receptor beta chains originate from one sample sequenced in a study of cytomegalovirus exposure and HLA in healthy donors. Clones were sequenced by immunoSEQ multiplex PCR, and TCRdb holds only the in-frame ones, with some missing. This table holds some 84,000 clones, roughly 93% found once. What was sequenced was PBMCs. The receptors were gathered from a man aged 30 to 45 in good health and CMV-seronegative.

The chain employs TRBV6-4 and TRBJ2-1, with 7 bases lining up with TRBD2. CDR1 is MRHNA, CDR2 SNTAGT, per germline. The CDR3 length is 16 residues. The J segment lost 2 bases and the V segment lost 2 bases, leaving 6 bases of the junction unmatched. The CDR3 DNA is TGTGCCAGCAGTGACCGTACGGGGGGAACCTACAATGAGCAGTTCTTC. This sequence encodes CASSDRTGGTYNEQFF.

Only one count was recorded for this clone. The V call is TRBV18, the J call TRBJ2-7; 7 bases are shared with TRBD2. This CDR3 region has 15 residues. V was clipped by 2 bases and J by 1 base; unmatched bases: 5. Germline V gives CDR1 KGHSH, CDR2 LQKENI. The CDR3 is CASSPGGGRSYEQYF. CDR3 nucleotide sequence: TGTGCCAGCTCACCAGGCGGGGGTAGGTCCTACGAGCAGTACTTC.

V gene TRBV2 combines with J gene TRBJ1-5, with 7 nucleotides matching TRBD1. The CDR3 spans 14 residues. Per germline, CDR1 SNHLY and CDR2 FYNNEI. V lost 3 bases and J lost 5; bases outside the gene matches: 4. Written as DNA, the CDR3 is TGTGCCAGCAGTGACCCCAGGGGGGATCAGCCCCAGCATTTT. Translated: CASSDPRGDQPQHF.

The V and J genes are TRBV28 and TRBJ1-2; D unresolved. This CDR3 has 13 residues. V was trimmed by 3 bases and J by 7 bases, leaving 12 bases between them. Germline values: CDR1 MDHEN, CDR2 SYDVKM. The CDR3 here is CASSFLAASGYTF. CDR3 coding DNA: TGTGCCAGCAGTTTTCTCGCGGCTTCTGGCTACACCTTC.

The rearrangement uses TRBV6-1 and TRBJ2-3, with 10 bases matching TRBD2. Germline CDR1 reads MNHNS; CDR2 reads SASEGT. This CDR3 has 13 residues. With 11 bases clipped from V and 4 bases from J, the junction kept 6 bases outside the gene matches. This CDR3 is CAGAGLASDTQYF. CDR3 coding DNA: TGTGCCGGAGCGGGACTAGCGTCAGATACGCAGTATTTT.